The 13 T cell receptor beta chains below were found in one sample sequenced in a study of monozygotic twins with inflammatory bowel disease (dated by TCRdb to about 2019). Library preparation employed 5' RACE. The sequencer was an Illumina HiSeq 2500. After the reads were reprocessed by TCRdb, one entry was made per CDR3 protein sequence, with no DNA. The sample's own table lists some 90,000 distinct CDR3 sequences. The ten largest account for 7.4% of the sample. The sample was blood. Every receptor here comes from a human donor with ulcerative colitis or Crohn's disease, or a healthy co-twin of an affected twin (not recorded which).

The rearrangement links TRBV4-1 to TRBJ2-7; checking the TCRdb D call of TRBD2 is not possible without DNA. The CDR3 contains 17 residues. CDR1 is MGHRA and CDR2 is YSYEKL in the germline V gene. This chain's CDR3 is CASSLFQSAGQSYEQYF.

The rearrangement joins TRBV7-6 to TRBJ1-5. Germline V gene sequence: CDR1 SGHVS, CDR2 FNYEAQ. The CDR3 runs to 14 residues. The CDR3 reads CASSLSDGDQPQHF.

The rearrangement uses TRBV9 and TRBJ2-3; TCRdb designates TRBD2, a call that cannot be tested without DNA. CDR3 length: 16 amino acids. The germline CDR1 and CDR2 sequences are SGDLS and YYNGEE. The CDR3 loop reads CASSAMAGGRTDTQYF.

This CDR3 is CASSYSTEQFF. The rearrangement uses TRBV6-5 and TRBJ2-1. The CDR3 length is 11 residues. Germline loops: CDR1 MNHEY, CDR2 SVGAGI.

The CDR3 spells CSAQQEFAEAFF. This chain links TRBV20-1 with TRBJ1-1; TCRdb gives TRBD1 as the D gene, but with no DNA this cannot be confirmed. There are 12 residues in the CDR3. In germline, CDR1 is DFQATT, CDR2 SNEGSKA (reference sequence).

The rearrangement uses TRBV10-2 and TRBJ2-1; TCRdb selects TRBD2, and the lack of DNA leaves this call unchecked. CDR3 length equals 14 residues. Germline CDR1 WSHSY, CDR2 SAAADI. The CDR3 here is CASSENGGAREQFF.

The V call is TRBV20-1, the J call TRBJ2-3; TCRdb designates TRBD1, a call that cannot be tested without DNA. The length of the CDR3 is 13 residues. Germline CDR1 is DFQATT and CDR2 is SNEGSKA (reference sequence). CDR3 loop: CTAWGGGTDTQYF.

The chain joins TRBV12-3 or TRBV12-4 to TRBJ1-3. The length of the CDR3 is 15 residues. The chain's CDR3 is CASSLRTDSGNTIYF.

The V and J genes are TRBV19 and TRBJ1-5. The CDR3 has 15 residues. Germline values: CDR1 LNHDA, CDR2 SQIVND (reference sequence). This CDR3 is CASNQGRVGNQPQHF.

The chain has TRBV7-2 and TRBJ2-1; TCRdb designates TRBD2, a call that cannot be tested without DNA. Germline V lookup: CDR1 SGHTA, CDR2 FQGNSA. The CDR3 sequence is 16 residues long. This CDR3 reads CASSPRIAGTYNEQFF.

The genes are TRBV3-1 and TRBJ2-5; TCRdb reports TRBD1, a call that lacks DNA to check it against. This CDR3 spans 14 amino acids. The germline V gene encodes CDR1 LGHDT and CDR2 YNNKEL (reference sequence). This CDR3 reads CASSQEGRGETQYF.

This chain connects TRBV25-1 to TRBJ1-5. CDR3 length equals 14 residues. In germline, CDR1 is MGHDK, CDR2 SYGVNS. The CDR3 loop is CASSASSPGEPQHF.

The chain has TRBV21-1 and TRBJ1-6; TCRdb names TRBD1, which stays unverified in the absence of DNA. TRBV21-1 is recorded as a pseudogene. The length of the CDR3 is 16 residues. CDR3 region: CASSKRQGQGNSPLHF.